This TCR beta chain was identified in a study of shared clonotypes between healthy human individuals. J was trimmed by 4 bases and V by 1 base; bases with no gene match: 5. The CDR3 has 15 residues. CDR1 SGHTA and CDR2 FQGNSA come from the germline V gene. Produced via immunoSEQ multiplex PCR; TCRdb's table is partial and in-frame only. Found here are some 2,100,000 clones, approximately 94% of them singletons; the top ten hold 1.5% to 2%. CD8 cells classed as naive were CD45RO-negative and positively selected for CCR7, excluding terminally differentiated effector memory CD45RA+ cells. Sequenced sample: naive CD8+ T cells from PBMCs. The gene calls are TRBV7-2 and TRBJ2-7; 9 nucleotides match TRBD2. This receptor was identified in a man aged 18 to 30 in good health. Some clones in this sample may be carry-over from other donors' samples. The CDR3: CASSLGAREGYEQYF. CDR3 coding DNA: TGTGCCAGCAGCTTAGGGGCGCGGGAGGGGTACGAGCAGTACTTC.